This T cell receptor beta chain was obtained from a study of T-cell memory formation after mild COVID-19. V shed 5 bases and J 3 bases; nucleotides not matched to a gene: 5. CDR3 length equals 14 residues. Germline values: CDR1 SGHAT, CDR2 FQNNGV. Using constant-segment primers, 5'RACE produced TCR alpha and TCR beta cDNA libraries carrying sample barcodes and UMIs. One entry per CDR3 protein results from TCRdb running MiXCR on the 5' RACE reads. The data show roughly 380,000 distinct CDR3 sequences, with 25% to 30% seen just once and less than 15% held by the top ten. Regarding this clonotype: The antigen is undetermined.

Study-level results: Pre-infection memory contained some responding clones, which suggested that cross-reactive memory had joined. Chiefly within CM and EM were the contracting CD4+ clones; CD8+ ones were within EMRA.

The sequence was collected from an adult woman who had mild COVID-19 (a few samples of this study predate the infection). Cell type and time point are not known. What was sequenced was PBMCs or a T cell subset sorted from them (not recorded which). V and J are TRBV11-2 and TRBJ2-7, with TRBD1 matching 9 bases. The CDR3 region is CASSPSTGGYEQYF. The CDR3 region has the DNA TGTGCCAGCAGCCCCTCGACAGGGGGCTACGAGCAGTACTTC.